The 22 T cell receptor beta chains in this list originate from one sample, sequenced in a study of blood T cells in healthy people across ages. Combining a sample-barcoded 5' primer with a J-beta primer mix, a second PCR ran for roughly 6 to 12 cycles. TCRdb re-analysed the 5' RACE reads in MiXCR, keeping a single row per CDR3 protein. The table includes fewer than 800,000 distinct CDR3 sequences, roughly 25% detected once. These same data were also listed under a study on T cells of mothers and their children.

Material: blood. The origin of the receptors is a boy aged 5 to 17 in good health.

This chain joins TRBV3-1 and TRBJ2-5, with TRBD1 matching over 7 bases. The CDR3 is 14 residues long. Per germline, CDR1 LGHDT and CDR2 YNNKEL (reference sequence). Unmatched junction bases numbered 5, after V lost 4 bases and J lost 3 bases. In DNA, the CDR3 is TGTGCCAGCAGCCCTTGGGGACAGAAAGAGACCCAGTACTTC. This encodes CASSPWGQKETQYF.

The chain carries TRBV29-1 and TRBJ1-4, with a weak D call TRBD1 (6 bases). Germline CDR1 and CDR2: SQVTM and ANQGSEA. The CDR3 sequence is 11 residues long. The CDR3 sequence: CASGEGEKLFF. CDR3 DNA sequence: TGCGCCTCAGGGGAGGGTGAAAAACTGTTTTTT.

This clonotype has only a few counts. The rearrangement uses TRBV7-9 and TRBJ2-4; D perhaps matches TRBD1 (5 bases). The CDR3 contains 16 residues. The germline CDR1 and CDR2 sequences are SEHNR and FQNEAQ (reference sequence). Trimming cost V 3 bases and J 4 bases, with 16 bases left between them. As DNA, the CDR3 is TGTGCCAGCAGCTTCAGTAAACAGGAAACTAAAAACATTCAGTACTTC. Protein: CASSFSKQETKNIQYF. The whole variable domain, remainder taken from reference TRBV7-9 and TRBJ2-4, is DTGVSQNPRHKITKRGQNVTFRCDPISEHNRLYWYRQTLGQGPEFLTYFQNEAQLEKSRLLSDRFSAERPKGSFSTLEIQRTEQGDSAMYLCASSFSKQETKNIQYFGAGTRLSVL.

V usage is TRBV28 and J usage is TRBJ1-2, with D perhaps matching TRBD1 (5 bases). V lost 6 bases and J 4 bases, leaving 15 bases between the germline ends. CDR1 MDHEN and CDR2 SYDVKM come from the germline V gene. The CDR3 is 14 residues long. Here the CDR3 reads CASRITRDSYGYTF. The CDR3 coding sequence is TGTGCCAGCAGGATCACCCGGGACTCCTATGGCTACACCTTC.

The CDR3 region is CASSQTKDLEQFF. In nucleotides, the CDR3 is TGTGCCAGCAGCCAAACAAAAGACCTTGAGCAGTTCTTC. The chain uses TRBV14 and TRBJ2-7; no definite D call. Matching the DNA end better, TRBJ2-1 makes the J call doubtful. CDR1 SGHDN and CDR2 FVKESK come from the germline V gene. The CDR3 is made up of 13 amino acids.

CDR3 amino acids: CASRWTGCYGYTF. As DNA, the CDR3 is TGTGCCAGCAGGTGGACAGGCTGCTATGGCTACACCTTC. This chain connects TRBV6-2 or TRBV6-3 to TRBJ1-2; 7 bases align to TRBD1. The CDR3 has 13 amino acids. V lost 6 bases to trimming and J lost 4 bases; unmatched junction nucleotides: 5. The germline CDR1 and CDR2 sequences are MNHEY and SVGEGT.

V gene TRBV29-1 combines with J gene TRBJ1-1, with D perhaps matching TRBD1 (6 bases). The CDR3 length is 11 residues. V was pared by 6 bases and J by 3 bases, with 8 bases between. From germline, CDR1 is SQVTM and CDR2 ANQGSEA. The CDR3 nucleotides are TGCAGCGTGGGGGCCTACACTGAAGCTTTCTTT. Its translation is CSVGAYTEAFF.

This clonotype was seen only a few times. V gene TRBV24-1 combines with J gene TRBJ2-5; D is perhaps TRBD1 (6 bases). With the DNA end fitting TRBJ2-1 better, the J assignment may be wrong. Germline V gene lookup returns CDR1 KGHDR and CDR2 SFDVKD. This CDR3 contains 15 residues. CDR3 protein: CATSDPDRPTDEQFF. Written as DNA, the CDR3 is TGTGCCACCAGTGATCCTGACAGGCCCACGGATGAGCAGTTCTTC.

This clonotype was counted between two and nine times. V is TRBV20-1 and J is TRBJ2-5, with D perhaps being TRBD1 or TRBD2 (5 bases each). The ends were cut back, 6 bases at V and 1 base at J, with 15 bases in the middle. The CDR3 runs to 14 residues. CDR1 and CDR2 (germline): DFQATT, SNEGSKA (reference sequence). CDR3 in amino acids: CSASRDLTQETQYF. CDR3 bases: TGCAGTGCGAGCCGGGACCTCACCCAAGAGACCCAGTACTTC.

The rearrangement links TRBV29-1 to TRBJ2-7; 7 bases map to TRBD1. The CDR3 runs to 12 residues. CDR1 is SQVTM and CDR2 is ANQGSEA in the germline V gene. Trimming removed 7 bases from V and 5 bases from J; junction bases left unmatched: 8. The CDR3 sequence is CSGTRTGDEQYF. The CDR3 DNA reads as TGCAGCGGAACAAGAACAGGGGACGAGCAGTACTTC.

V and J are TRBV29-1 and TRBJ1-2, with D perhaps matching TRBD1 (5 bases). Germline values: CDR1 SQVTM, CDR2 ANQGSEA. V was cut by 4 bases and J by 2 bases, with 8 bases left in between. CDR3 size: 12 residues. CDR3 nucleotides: TGCAGCGTTGGGGGCTTGAACTATGGCTACACCTTC. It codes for CSVGGLNYGYTF.

The DNA for the CDR3 is TGTGCCAGCAGCTCTCCCCGGGGGACAGGGAAACCTGAAGCTTTCTTT. Its translation: CASSSPRGTGKPEAFF. This chain joins TRBV13 and TRBJ1-1; TRBD1 matches 9 bases. V was clipped by 4 bases and J by 6 bases; unmatched bases: 12. CDR3 size: 16 residues. CDR1 and CDR2 (germline): PRHDT, FYEKMQ (reference sequence). The full variable domain, its missing parts supplied by reference TRBV13 and TRBJ1-1, is AAGVIQSPRHLIKEKRETATLKCYPIPRHDTVYWYQQGPGQDPQFLISFYEKMQSDKGSIPDRFSAQQFSDYHSELNMSSLELGDSALYFCASSSPRGTGKPEAFFGQGTRLTVV.

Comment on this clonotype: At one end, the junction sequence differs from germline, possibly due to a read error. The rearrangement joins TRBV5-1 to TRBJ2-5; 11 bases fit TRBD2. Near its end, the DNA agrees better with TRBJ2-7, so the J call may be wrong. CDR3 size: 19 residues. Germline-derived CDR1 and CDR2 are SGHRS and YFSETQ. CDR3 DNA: TGCGTCAGCAGCTCGTCTAGCGGGGGGTCCAGACCTCTCTCCTACGAGCAGTACTTC. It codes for CVSSSSSGGSRPLSYEQYF.

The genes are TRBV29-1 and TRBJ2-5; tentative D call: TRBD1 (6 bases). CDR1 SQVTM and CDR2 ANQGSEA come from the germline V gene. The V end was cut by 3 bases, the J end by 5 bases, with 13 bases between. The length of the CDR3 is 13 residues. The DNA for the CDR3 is TGCAGCGTTGACAGGGGAACTCGGGAGACCCAGTACTTC. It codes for CSVDRGTRETQYF.

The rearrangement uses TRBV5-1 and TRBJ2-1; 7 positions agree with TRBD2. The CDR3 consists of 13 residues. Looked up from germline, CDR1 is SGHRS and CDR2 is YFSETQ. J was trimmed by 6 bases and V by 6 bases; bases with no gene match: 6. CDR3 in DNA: TGCGCCAGCAACAGCGGGGACCTCAATGAGCAGTTCTTC. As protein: CASNSGDLNEQFF.

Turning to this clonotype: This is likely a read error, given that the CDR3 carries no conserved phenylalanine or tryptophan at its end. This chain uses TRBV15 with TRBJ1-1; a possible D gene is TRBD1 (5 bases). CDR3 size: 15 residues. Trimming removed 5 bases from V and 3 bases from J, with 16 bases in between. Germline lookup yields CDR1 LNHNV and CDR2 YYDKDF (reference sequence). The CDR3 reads CATSGSMTVHTEAFS. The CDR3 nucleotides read TGTGCCACCAGCGGATCAATGACAGTGCACACTGAAGCTTTCTCT.

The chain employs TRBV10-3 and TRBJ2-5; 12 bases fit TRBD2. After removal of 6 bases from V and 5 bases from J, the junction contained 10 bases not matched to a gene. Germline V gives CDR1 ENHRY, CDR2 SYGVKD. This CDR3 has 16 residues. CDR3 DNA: TGTGCCATCAGCTTAGGACTAGCGGGAATCTTCGAGACCCAGTACTTC. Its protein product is CAISLGLAGIFETQYF.

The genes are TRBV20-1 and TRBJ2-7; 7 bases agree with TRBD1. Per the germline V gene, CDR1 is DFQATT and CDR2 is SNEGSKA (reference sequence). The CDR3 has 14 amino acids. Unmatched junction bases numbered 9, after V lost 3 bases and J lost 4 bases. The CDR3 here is CSASNRDSWYEQYF. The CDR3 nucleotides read TGCAGTGCTAGTAACCGGGACAGTTGGTACGAGCAGTACTTC.

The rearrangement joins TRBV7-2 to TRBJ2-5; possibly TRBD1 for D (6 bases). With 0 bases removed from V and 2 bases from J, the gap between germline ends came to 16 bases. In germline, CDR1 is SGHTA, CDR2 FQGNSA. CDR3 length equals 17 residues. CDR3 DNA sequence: TGTGCCAGCAGCTTAGCGCTAAGGGGACAAGTACAAGAGACCCAGTACTTC. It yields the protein CASSLALRGQVQETQYF.

In DNA form, the CDR3 reads TGTGCCAGCAGCGGTTACAGGGCTGTTAACTATGGCTACACCTTC. Protein sequence: CASSGYRAVNYGYTF. The chain couples TRBV9 to TRBJ1-2; a possible D gene is TRBD1 (6 bases). V was trimmed by 3 bases and J by 1 base, leaving 13 bases between them. The CDR3 has 15 amino acids. CDR1 is SGDLS and CDR2 is YYNGEE in the germline V gene.

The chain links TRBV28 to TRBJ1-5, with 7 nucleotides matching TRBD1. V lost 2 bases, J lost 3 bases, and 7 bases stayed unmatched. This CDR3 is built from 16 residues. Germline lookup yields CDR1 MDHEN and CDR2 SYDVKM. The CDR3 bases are TGTGCCAGCAGTTTACGGGACAGCCCACTCAATCAGCCCCAGCATTTT. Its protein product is CASSLRDSPLNQPQHF.

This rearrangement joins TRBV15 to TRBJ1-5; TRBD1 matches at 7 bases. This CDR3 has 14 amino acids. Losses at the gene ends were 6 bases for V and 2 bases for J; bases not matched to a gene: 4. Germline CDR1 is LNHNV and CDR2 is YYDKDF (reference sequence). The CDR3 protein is CATRFGQGNQPQHF. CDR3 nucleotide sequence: TGTGCCACCAGGTTCGGACAGGGCAATCAGCCCCAGCATTTT.